This TCR beta chain was identified during a study of T cell responses to AZD1222 COVID-19 vaccine. Repertoires were generated with immunoSEQ multiplex PCR, while TCRdb's copy carries only in-frame clones and drops some. The sample holds 130,000 to 150,000 clones, 75% to 90% seen once. The sample here was peripheral blood, taken on day 0 of AZD1222 vaccination. This clonotype was obtained from an adult in good health.

The CDR3 loop reads CASLVYEQYF. CDR3 DNA: TGTGCCAGCCTGGTCTACGAGCAGTACTTC. The rearrangement uses TRBV27 and TRBJ2-7; D remains ambiguous. Germline V lookup: CDR1 MNHEY, CDR2 SMNVEV (reference sequence). The V gene lost 8 bases and the J gene lost 3 bases, with 5 bases spanning the gap. The CDR3 is 10 amino acids.